The rows below give T cell receptor beta chains drawn from one sample of a study of metastatic and nonmetastatic thyroid tumors. TCRdb re-called clones via MiXCR from the PCR reads. The table shows 25,000 to 35,000 clones, with 25% to 35% occurring only once. Input material: blood. These receptors were obtained from a female donor with papillary thyroid cancer or a benign thyroid nodule (not recorded which). Some clones in this sample may be carry-over from other donors' samples. The CDR3 runs from the conserved cysteine through the conserved F or W. D genes are given only for firm matches. For some rows the clone size is stated as once, few or many, or as a class when expanded; others skip it.

.,TRBV18,many,TRBJ1-2,TGTGCCAGCTCACCGGGTTACTCTCGGGATGGTGGCTACACCTTC,CASSPGYSRDGGYTF
TRBD2,TRBV4-3,.,TRBJ2-7,TGCGCCAGCAGCCATGTCACGTGGGCGGGAGGGACCGAGCAGTACTTC,CASSHVTWAGGTEQYF
.,TRBV6-9,.,TRBJ1-1,TGTGCCAGCAGTTATGGGGACCGGGTTGACACTGAAGCTTTCTTT,CASSYGDRVDTEAFF
TRBD2,TRBV4-3,many,TRBJ2-1,TGCGCCAGCAGCCAAACCAGCGGGAGGGCCGTTGAGCAGTTCTTC,CASSQTSGRAVEQFF
.,TRBV10-3,.,TRBJ1-3,TGTGCCATCAGTGAGGGACACCTCGGCTCTGTAAACACCAGATATTTT,CAISEGHLGSVNTRYF
TRBD1,TRBV19,many,TRBJ1-1,TGTGCCAGTAGCCTCGACCCTTACAGGGGGGAAGGGGTGGGCACTGAAGCTTTCTTT,CASSLDPYRGEGVGTEAFF
.,TRBV6-1,many,TRBJ1-5,TGTGCCAGCAGTGAAGCAGGGGGCAATCAGCCCCAGCATTTT,CASSEAGGNQPQHF
.,TRBV18,.,TRBJ2-3,TGTGCCAGCTCACCGGAGCTTCGTACGCAGTATTTT,CASSPELRTQYF
.,TRBV5-1,.,TRBJ2-1,TGCGCCAGCAGCTGGGGACTCATCAATGAGCAGTTCTTC,CASSWGLINEQFF
TRBD1,TRBV27,many,TRBJ2-3,TGTGCCAGCAGTTCTACAGGGGGCGAAACCAATACGCAGTATTTT,CASSSTGGETNTQYF
.,TRBV6-2/TRBV6-3,many,TRBJ2-7,TGTGCCAGCAGTTACCCAGGGCCCCCCTACGAGCAGTACTTC,CASSYPGPPYEQYF
.,TRBV2,few,TRBJ2-1,TGTGCCAGCAGAAGCGTCATGACCTACAATGATCAGTTCTTC,CASRSVMTYNDQFF
.,TRBV4-1,many,TRBJ1-3,TGCGCCAGCAGCCAAGAGCGGAGCTCTGGAAACACCATATATTTT,CASSQERSSGNTIYF
.,TRBV18,many,TRBJ2-1,TGTGCCAGCTCACCTTACCGGGGGGAGCAGTTCTTC,CASSPYRGEQFF